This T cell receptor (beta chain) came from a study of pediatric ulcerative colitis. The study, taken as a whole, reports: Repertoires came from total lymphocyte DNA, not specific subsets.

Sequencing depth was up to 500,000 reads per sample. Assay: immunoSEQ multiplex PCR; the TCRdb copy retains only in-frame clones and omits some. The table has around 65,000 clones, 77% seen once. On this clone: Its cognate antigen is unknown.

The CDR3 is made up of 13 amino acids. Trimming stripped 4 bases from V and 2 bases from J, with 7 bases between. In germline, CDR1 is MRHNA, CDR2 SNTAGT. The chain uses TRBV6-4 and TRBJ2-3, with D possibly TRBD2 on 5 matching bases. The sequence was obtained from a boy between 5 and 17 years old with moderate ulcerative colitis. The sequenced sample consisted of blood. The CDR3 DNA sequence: TGTGCCAGCAGTGTGGACTTCACAGATACGCAGTATTTT. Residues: CASSVDFTDTQYF.